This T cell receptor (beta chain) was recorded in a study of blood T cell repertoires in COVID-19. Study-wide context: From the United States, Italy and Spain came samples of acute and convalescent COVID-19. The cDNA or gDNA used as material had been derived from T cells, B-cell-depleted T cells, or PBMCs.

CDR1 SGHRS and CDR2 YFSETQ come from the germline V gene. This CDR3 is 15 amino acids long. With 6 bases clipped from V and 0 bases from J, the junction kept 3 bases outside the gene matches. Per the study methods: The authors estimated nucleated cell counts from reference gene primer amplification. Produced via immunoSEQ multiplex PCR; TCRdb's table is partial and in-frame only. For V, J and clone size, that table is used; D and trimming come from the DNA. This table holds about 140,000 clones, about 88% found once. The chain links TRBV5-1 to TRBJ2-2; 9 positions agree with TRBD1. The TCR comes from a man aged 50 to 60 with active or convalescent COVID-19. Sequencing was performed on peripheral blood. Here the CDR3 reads CASTNRGPNTGELFF. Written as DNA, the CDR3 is TGCGCCAGCACTAACAGGGGGCCGAACACCGGGGAGCTGTTTTTT.